This passage covers 22 T cell receptor beta chains from one sample sequenced in a study of cytomegalovirus exposure and HLA in healthy donors. PCR employed 60 Vbeta and 13 Jbeta primers. Only in-frame clones appear in the TCRdb table, and some are missing; sequencing was by immunoSEQ multiplex PCR. Here the sample spans over 95,000 clones, about 80% being singletons. The sample comprised PBMCs. Receptors were obtained from a woman in her 30s in good health and CMV-seropositive.

This chain uses TRBV5-4 with TRBJ2-7; a weak D match, TRBD1 (6 bases). Looked up from germline, CDR1 is SGHNT and CDR2 is YYREEE (reference sequence). V lost 4 bases and J 4 bases, leaving 9 bases between the germline ends. The CDR3 sequence is 12 residues long. The CDR3 loop is CASSHQGYEQYF. Written as DNA, the CDR3 is TGTGCCAGCAGCCACCAGGGGTACGAGCAGTACTTC.

The rearrangement joins TRBV4-2 to TRBJ2-3; D gene unclear. Trimming left V 0 bases short and J 1 base short, with 8 bases between. The CDR3 contains 15 residues. Germline loops: CDR1 LGHNA, CDR2 YNFKEQ. CDR3 sequence reads: CASSQESYGTDTQYF. Written as DNA, the CDR3 is TGTGCCAGCAGCCAAGAGAGTTACGGCACAGATACGCAGTATTTT.

The chain employs TRBV7-9 and TRBJ1-3; D possibly corresponds to TRBD1 (5 bases). Germline-derived CDR1 and CDR2 are SEHNR and FQNEAQ (reference sequence). Trimming pared 5 bases from V and 8 bases from J, leaving 19 bases between. This CDR3 contains 15 residues. The chain's CDR3 is CASSPEVWGRDTIYF. In DNA form, the CDR3 reads TGTGCCAGCAGCCCAGAGGTCTGGGGCAGGGACACCATATATTTT.

J is TRBJ2-7 and V is TRBV11-2; the match to TRBD2 covers 10 bases. V was clipped by 6 bases and J by 4 bases; unmatched bases: 9. CDR3 length: 15 amino acids. CDR1 SGHAT and CDR2 FQNNGV come from the germline V gene. The CDR3 DNA reads TGTGCCAGCAGTTCAAGCACTAGCGGGATATACGAGCAGTACTTC. Amino acid sequence: CASSSSTSGIYEQYF.

The CDR3 DNA reads TGTGCCAGCAGCCTTAACGGAGGGACTAGCGGGAGTGAGACCCAGTACTTC. Translated, it gives CASSLNGGTSGSETQYF. This chain connects TRBV7-3 to TRBJ2-5, with 14 bases that match TRBD2. Germline-derived CDR1 and CDR2 are SGHTA and FQGTGA. CDR3 length equals 17 residues. V was pared by 5 bases and J by 5 bases, with 10 bases of the junction left unmatched.

The genes are TRBV30 and TRBJ2-3, with 8 bases lining up with TRBD2. The CDR3 spans 15 residues. V lost 2 bases to trimming and J lost 7 bases; unmatched junction nucleotides: 11. Germline CDR1 is GTSNPN and CDR2 is SVGIG (reference sequence). The CDR3 DNA reads TGTGCCTGGAGTTCGGGGGGGCTTAATTGGAATACGCAGTATTTT. Translation: CAWSSGGLNWNTQYF. The full variable domain, completed using reference TRBV30 and TRBJ2-3, is SQTIHQWPATLVQPVGSPLSLECTVEGTSNPNLYWYRQAAGRGLQLLFYSVGIGQISSEVPQNLSASRPQDRQFILSSKKLLLSDSGFYLCAWSSGGLNWNTQYFGPGTRLTVL.

V and J are TRBV6-4 and TRBJ1-1; 9 bases map to TRBD1. CDR3 size: 15 residues. Trimming at V came to 3 bases and at J to 4 bases, leaving 6 bases not matched to a gene. Per the germline V gene, CDR1 is MRHNA and CDR2 is SNTAGT. This CDR3 is CASSETTGGITEAFF. In DNA, the CDR3 is TGTGCCAGCAGTGAGACGACAGGGGGGATCACTGAAGCTTTCTTT.

V and J are TRBV6-6 and TRBJ1-4, with D tentatively TRBD1 (5 bases). Per germline, CDR1 MNHNY and CDR2 SVGAGI (reference sequence). The V end was cut by 5 bases, the J end by 0 bases, with 13 bases between. This CDR3 is built from 16 residues. The CDR3 DNA reads TGTGCCAGCAGTCGCCAAGGGGTTACAACTAATGAAAAACTGTTTTTT. This sequence encodes CASSRQGVTTNEKLFF.

This clone was seen more than once but under ten times. CDR3 coding DNA: TGTGCCAGCGCCCCGGAAGGGGGTTACGGCTACACCTTC. This gives the protein CASAPEGGYGYTF. The chain uses TRBV2 and TRBJ1-2; a possible D gene is TRBD1 (6 bases). Trimming left V 8 bases short and J 8 bases short, with 18 bases between. This CDR3 spans 13 amino acids. Germline values: CDR1 SNHLY, CDR2 FYNNEI.

Note on this clone: The same CDR3 is also encoded by other DNA sequences in this sample. V usage is TRBV9 and J usage is TRBJ2-6; possibly TRBD2 for D (6 bases). The CDR3 covers 17 residues. Germline CDR1 and CDR2: SGDLS and YYNGEE. Trimming removed 3 bases at V and 2 bases at J, with 15 bases between. In nucleotides, the CDR3 is TGTGCCAGCAGCGCTTCCGGAGGGGAGGCTGGGGCCAACGTCCTGACTTTC. It yields the protein CASSASGGEAGANVLTF.

The J gene is TRBJ1-1, the V gene TRBV19; D gene ambiguous. V lost 7 bases, J lost 1 base, and 13 bases lay in between. The CDR3 sequence is 14 residues long. From germline, CDR1 is LNHDA and CDR2 SQIVND (reference sequence). CDR3 sequence (DNA): TGTGCCAGTATGGCCAGCAGCGCGAACACTGAAGCTTTCTTT. Translating gives CASMASSANTEAFF.

Points on this clone: The CDR3 ends on some other residue instead of the conserved phenylalanine or tryptophan, so this is likely a read error. The chain couples TRBV9 to TRBJ2-7, with D maybe TRBD2 (6 bases). V was shortened by 3 bases and J by 0 bases, with 10 bases between the two germline ends. Germline loops: CDR1 SGDLS, CDR2 YYNGEE. This CDR3 contains 14 residues. CDR3 sequence: CASSGGTYSYEQYL. For the CDR3, the DNA is TGTGCCAGCAGCGGCGGGACCTACTCCTACGAGCAGTACCTC.

V usage is TRBV5-1 and J usage is TRBJ2-1; 10 positions agree with TRBD2. Losses at the gene ends were 0 bases for V and 7 bases for J; bases not matched to a gene: 7. The CDR3 covers 16 residues. Per germline, CDR1 SGHRS and CDR2 YFSETQ. The CDR3 spells CASSLAVLAGVNEQFF. CDR3 sequence (DNA): TGCGCCAGCAGCTTGGCTGTTCTAGCGGGGGTTAATGAGCAGTTCTTC.

This chain uses TRBV29-1 with TRBJ2-7; 11 bases are shared with TRBD2. V gave up 7 bases and J gave up 2 bases; unmatched junction bases: 16. The V gene's germline CDR1 is SQVTM and CDR2 ANQGSEA. This CDR3 spans 17 amino acids. This chain's CDR3 is CSANWGLAAREAYEQYF. CDR3 in DNA: TGCAGCGCTAACTGGGGACTAGCGGCACGAGAGGCCTACGAGCAGTACTTC.

The chain couples TRBV6-1 to TRBJ2-7; TRBD2 agrees at 11 bases. Trimming took 6 bases from V and 1 from J; bases not matched to a gene: 5. This CDR3 contains 15 residues. CDR1 is MNHNS, CDR2 SASEGT, per germline. The CDR3 loop reads CASSWTSGSSYEQYF. The CDR3 region has the DNA TGTGCCAGCAGCTGGACTAGCGGGTCTTCCTACGAGCAGTACTTC.

This rearrangement joins TRBV18 to TRBJ2-3; TRBD1 might be the D (5 bases). The V gene's germline CDR1 is KGHSH and CDR2 LQKENI. The CDR3 has 14 residues. The V gene lost 6 bases and the J gene lost 1 base, with 11 bases spanning the gap. The chain's CDR3 is CASSITQGTDTQYF. The CDR3 nucleotides read TGTGCCAGCTCCATAACACAGGGCACAGATACGCAGTATTTT.

This clone was detected only a few times. V usage is TRBV7-8 and J usage is TRBJ2-7; TRBD2 matches at 12 bases. The CDR3 has 17 residues. Germline CDR1 and CDR2: SGHVS and FQNEAQ. The V gene end was trimmed by 6 bases and the J gene end by 4 bases; junction bases not matched to a gene: 13. Here the CDR3 DNA reads TGTGCCAGCAGTCAATCCTTCACTAGCGGGAGGCGGTACGAGCAGTACTTC. It translates to CASSQSFTSGRRYEQYF.

The CDR3 coding sequence is TGTGCCAGCAGCTTATTCGGGGGATCCAGGGAGACCCAGTACTTC. It yields the protein CASSLFGGSRETQYF. The J gene is TRBJ2-5, the V gene TRBV7-9, with D maybe TRBD2 (6 bases). Germline V CDR1 and CDR2: SEHNR, FQNEAQ (reference sequence). The length of the CDR3 is 15 residues. The germline V and J ends were trimmed by 2 bases and 5 bases, with 15 bases remaining between them.

The genes are TRBV7-2 and TRBJ2-3; 10 bases align to TRBD2. Unmatched junction bases numbered 6, after V lost 3 bases and J lost 6 bases. In germline, CDR1 is SGHTA, CDR2 FQGNSA. This CDR3 is 15 amino acids long. CDR3 DNA sequence: TGTGCCAGCAGCTTCACTAGCGGGACCGGGGATACGCAGTATTTT. Translated, it gives CASSFTSGTGDTQYF.

The CDR3 loop is CASSLRGFDYGYTF. The CDR3 DNA sequence: TGTGCCAGCAGTTTAAGGGGTTTCGACTATGGCTACACCTTC. The V call is TRBV27, the J call TRBJ1-2, with D perhaps matching TRBD1 (5 bases). Trimming stripped 2 bases from V and 3 bases from J, with 10 bases between. Germline V gives CDR1 MNHEY, CDR2 SMNVEV (reference sequence). The CDR3 loop spans 14 amino acids.

This clone showed up just once. CDR3 sequence (DNA): TGCGCCAGCAGCTTGGGTTCTAGCGGATTCACAGATACGCAGTATTTT. Translating it yields CASSLGSSGFTDTQYF. The J gene is TRBJ2-3, the V gene TRBV5-1; TRBD2 aligns across 7 bases. Germline values: CDR1 SGHRS, CDR2 YFSETQ. The CDR3 has 16 amino acids. With V trimmed by 0 bases and J by 2 bases, 6 bases remained unmatched.

V and J are TRBV7-6 and TRBJ1-4; TRBD1 agrees at 8 bases. CDR1 is SGHVS and CDR2 is FNYEAQ in the germline V gene. J lost 5 bases, V lost 1 base, and 6 bases had no gene match. The CDR3 sequence is 16 residues long. CDR3 in amino acids: CASSLGPQGANEKLFF. The CDR3 region has the DNA TGTGCCAGCAGCTTAGGCCCTCAGGGGGCAAATGAAAAACTGTTTTTT.